These 32 T cell receptor beta chains came from one sample sequenced in a study of shared clonotypes between healthy human individuals (dated by TCRdb to 2018 to 2020). Libraries were constructed by the immunoSEQ multiplex PCR assay. TCRdb carries this immuneACCESS record with in-frame sequences only. Its versions omit some clonotypes, under half of them owing to an unresolved V gene in the studies checked, with the rest unexplained. Within this sample are about 580,000 clones, with 95% to 98% of them counted one time only. 0.3% of the sample rests with the top ten. For the CD8 naive samples, CD45RO-negative cells were positively selected for CCR7, yielding a CD45RA+CCR7+ population from which TemRA cells were excluded. The material sequenced was naive CD8+ T cells sorted from blood. This specimen's cell subset or site label, per the study, means: CD45RA+CCR7+. These receptors came from a man under 40 in good health.

The V and J genes are TRBV27 and TRBJ2-1; no clear D gene. This CDR3 has 15 amino acids. Germline V gene lookup returns CDR1 MNHEY and CDR2 SMNVEV (reference sequence). V lost 2 bases, J lost 5 bases, and 13 bases lay in between. The CDR3, as DNA: TGTGCCAGCAGTTTAAGTGCCGAACGGCACAATGAGCAGTTCTTC. Translated, it gives CASSLSAERHNEQFF.

The chain links TRBV5-4 to TRBJ1-2, with TRBD1 identical over 11 bases. After removal of 4 bases from V and 7 bases from J, the junction contained 12 bases not matched to a gene. The CDR3 contains 16 residues. CDR1 SGHNT and CDR2 YYREEE come from the germline V gene (reference sequence). The CDR3 sequence is CASSLGQGAPVFGYTF. The CDR3 DNA follows: TGTGCCAGCAGCCTAGGACAGGGGGCGCCGGTGTTTGGCTACACCTTC.

The V gene is TRBV27, the J gene TRBJ2-1; D may correspond to TRBD1 or TRBD2 (6 bases each). The CDR3 loop spans 14 amino acids. Between the trimmed V and J ends, which lost 3 bases and 6 bases, there was a span of 12 bases. CDR1 and CDR2 from the germline V gene are MNHEY and SMNVEV (reference sequence). The CDR3 DNA is TGTGCCAGCAGTTTGGGGGGCCTCACCAATGAGCAGTTCTTC. This encodes CASSLGGLTNEQFF.

V is TRBV27 and J is TRBJ2-3; perhaps TRBD2 as D (6 bases). This CDR3 is 15 amino acids long. V lost 10 bases, J lost 1 base, and 18 bases lay in between. Looked up from germline, CDR1 is MNHEY and CDR2 is SMNVEV (reference sequence). CDR3 protein: CATLYRREGTDTQYF. DNA of the CDR3: TGTGCCACCCTATATCGGCGGGAAGGCACAGATACGCAGTATTTT.

The V and J genes are TRBV5-1 and TRBJ2-1, with 8 bases that match TRBD2. There are 15 residues in the CDR3. Germline values: CDR1 SGHRS, CDR2 YFSETQ. The trim removed 3 bases at V and 10 bases at J, leaving 12 bases unmatched. The CDR3: CASSSGLGGKGEQFF. Here the CDR3 DNA reads TGCGCCAGCAGCTCGGGACTAGGAGGGAAAGGGGAGCAGTTCTTC.

The rearrangement joins TRBV29-1 to TRBJ2-1, with a possible D match to TRBD2 (6 bases). The germline V and J ends were trimmed by 4 bases and 4 bases, with 14 bases remaining between them. This CDR3 spans 14 amino acids. Germline CDR1 SQVTM, CDR2 ANQGSEA. The CDR3 DNA reads as TGCAGCGTTGTGGCGGGGAGCAGTTACAATGAGCAGTTCTTC. Translating gives CSVVAGSSYNEQFF.

Concerning this clone itself: A read error may explain this, as a much larger clone is one base away. This chain links TRBV5-6 with TRBJ1-1; TRBD1 is a possible D gene (5 bases). This CDR3 is 13 amino acids long. The germline V gene has CDR1 SGHDT and CDR2 YYEEEE. V dropped 0 bases and J dropped 4 bases, with 7 bases sitting between them. As DNA, the CDR3 is TGTGCCAGCAGCTTGGAGGGGAGCACTGAAGCTTTCTTT. This gives the protein CASSLEGSTEAFF.

The chain recombines TRBV29-1 with TRBJ2-2; 8 bases line up with TRBD1. The CDR3 runs 15 residues. Germline trimming cut 2 bases from V and 4 bases from J; bases unmatched to any gene: 6. Germline V CDR1 and CDR2: SQVTM, ANQGSEA. CDR3: CSVEPQDRVTGELFF. In nucleotides, the CDR3 is TGCAGCGTTGAACCCCAGGACAGGGTCACCGGGGAGCTGTTTTTT.

V gene TRBV19 combines with J gene TRBJ1-1; 7 bases agree with TRBD1. Germline loops: CDR1 LNHDA, CDR2 SQIVND (reference sequence). This CDR3 has 15 residues. Unmatched junction bases numbered 6, after V lost 5 bases and J lost 0 bases. CDR3 coding DNA: TGTGCCAGTAGTGGGCCGACAGGGATGAACACTGAAGCTTTCTTT. As protein: CASSGPTGMNTEAFF. The entire variable domain, with the rest obtained from reference TRBV19 and TRBJ1-1, is as follows: DGGITQSPKYLFRKEGQNVTLSCEQNLNHDAMYWYRQDPGQGLRLIYYSQIVNDFQKGDIAEGYSVSREKKESFPLTVTSAQKNPTAFYLCASSGPTGMNTEAFFGQGTRLTVV.

The rearrangement uses TRBV27 and TRBJ1-2; TRBD1 agrees at 8 bases. The CDR3 covers 16 residues. V shed 5 bases, J shed 9 bases, and the junction held 17 bases outside the gene matches. CDR1 is MNHEY and CDR2 is SMNVEV in the germline V gene (reference sequence). The chain's CDR3 is CASSKNGGGQGESYTF. The CDR3 DNA sequence: TGTGCCAGCAGTAAGAACGGAGGCGGACAGGGAGAAAGCTACACCTTC.

This chain joins TRBV5-1 and TRBJ2-3, with 11 bases lining up with TRBD2. The CDR3 loop spans 18 amino acids. V lost 3 bases, J lost 4 bases, and 13 bases stayed unmatched. CDR1 and CDR2 (germline): SGHRS, YFSETQ. The DNA for the CDR3 is TGCGCCAGCAGCTCCGTGATCCATACTAGCGGGAGTGCAGATACGCAGTATTTT. As protein: CASSSVIHTSGSADTQYF.

This clone showed up just once. The rearrangement links TRBV7-2 to TRBJ2-7, with TRBD2 matching over 9 bases. The CDR3 spans 14 residues. V shed 5 bases, J shed 3 bases, and the junction held 5 bases outside the gene matches. Per germline, CDR1 SGHTA and CDR2 FQGNSA. The DNA for the CDR3 is TGTGCCAGCAGCGAGCTAGCGGGAAGCTACGAGCAGTACTTC. Protein sequence: CASSELAGSYEQYF.

The chain couples TRBV7-9 to TRBJ2-4, with TRBD1 identical over 7 bases. Trimming took 5 bases from V and 11 from J; bases not matched to a gene: 12. This CDR3 is built from 14 residues. Germline CDR1 and CDR2: SEHNR and FQNEAQ (reference sequence). The CDR3 sequence is CASSQQGLPLFQYF. For the CDR3, the DNA is TGTGCCAGCAGCCAACAGGGGCTACCCCTATTTCAGTACTTC.

This chain links TRBV9 with TRBJ2-1, with TRBD2 as a possible D gene (6 bases). The CDR3 is 13 residues long. Germline V gene lookup returns CDR1 SGDLS and CDR2 YYNGEE. With 0 bases removed from V and 8 bases from J, the gap between germline ends came to 9 bases. The CDR3 loop is CASSVAGVYEQFF. In DNA, the CDR3 is TGTGCCAGCAGCGTAGCGGGAGTCTATGAGCAGTTCTTC.

This clone was picked up one time. The V gene is TRBV25-1, the J gene TRBJ2-5; possible D gene TRBD1, 5 bases. This CDR3 spans 15 amino acids. Germline V gene data show CDR1 as MGHDK and CDR2 as SYGVNS. Trimming left V 5 bases short and J 6 bases short, with 19 bases between. The CDR3 region has the DNA TGTGCCAGCAGTTATGGTAAGGGGCCCGAGAAGACCCAGTACTTC. Translating it yields CASSYGKGPEKTQYF. The full variable domain, its missing parts supplied by reference TRBV25-1 and TRBJ2-5, is EADIYQTPRYLVIGTGKKITLECSQTMGHDKMYWYQQDPGMELHLIHYSYGVNSTEKGDLSSESTVSRIRTEHFPLTLESARPSHTSQYLCASSYGKGPEKTQYFGPGTRLLVL.

The V call is TRBV7-3, the J call TRBJ2-7; no clear D. This CDR3 is 13 amino acids long. From germline, CDR1 is SGHTA and CDR2 FQGTGA. The V end lost 5 bases, the J end lost 1 base, and 9 bases lay between the germline ends. CDR3 nucleotide sequence: TGTGCCAGCAGCCCATCCCGGTCCTACGAGCAGTACTTC. This sequence encodes CASSPSRSYEQYF. The whole variable domain, remainder taken from reference TRBV7-3 and TRBJ2-7, is GAGVSQTPSNKVTEKGKYVELRCDPISGHTALYWYRQSLGQGPEFLIYFQGTGAADDSGLPNDRFFAVRPEGSVSTLKIQRTERGDSAVYLCASSPSRSYEQYFGPGTRLTVT.

The rearrangement links TRBV27 to TRBJ2-1; perhaps TRBD1 as D (6 bases). The CDR3 contains 12 residues. V gave up 6 bases and J gave up 9 bases, with 12 bases separating them. CDR1 and CDR2 from the germline V gene are MNHEY and SMNVEV (reference sequence). CDR3 protein: CASRTGGLEQFF. The CDR3 nucleotides are TGTGCCAGCAGGACAGGTGGCCTTGAGCAGTTCTTC.

This clone came up once. The rearrangement links TRBV10-3 to TRBJ1-1; TRBD1 aligns across 7 bases. Germline CDR1 reads ENHRY; CDR2 reads SYGVKD. Trimming removed 6 bases from V and 6 bases from J; junction bases left unmatched: 7. CDR3 length equals 13 residues. The CDR3 DNA reads TGTGCCATCAGCCCTGGACAGGTACCTGAAGCTTTCTTT. Its translation is CAISPGQVPEAFF.

The chain joins TRBV7-6 to TRBJ2-1, with 10 bases lining up with TRBD1. Germline CDR1 reads SGHVS; CDR2 reads FNYEAQ. Trimming removed 5 bases from V and 1 base from J; junction bases left unmatched: 2. There are 15 residues in the CDR3. The CDR3 reads CASSPGQGSYNEQFF. CDR3 DNA sequence: TGTGCCAGCAGCCCGGGACAGGGGTCCTACAATGAGCAGTTCTTC.

The J gene is TRBJ2-7, the V gene TRBV27; D might be TRBD2 (5 bases). V was trimmed by 10 bases and J by 3 bases, leaving 10 bases between them. Germline loops: CDR1 MNHEY, CDR2 SMNVEV (reference sequence). This CDR3 has 11 amino acids. CDR3 DNA sequence: TGTGCCACCAACCGGGGCTACGAGCAGTACTTC. Amino acid sequence: CATNRGYEQYF.

V is TRBV27 and J is TRBJ1-1; D may be TRBD1 (6 bases). Trimming shortened V by 5 bases and J by 7 bases, and 17 bases separated the two germline ends. Germline CDR1 is MNHEY and CDR2 is SMNVEV (reference sequence). The CDR3 consists of 14 residues. The CDR3 bases are TGTGCCAGCAGTCCCCCTCAGGGGCCGGGTGAAGCTTTCTTT. Its protein is CASSPPQGPGEAFF.

The chain recombines TRBV7-9 with TRBJ2-2; TRBD1 matches at 8 bases. The CDR3 has 15 residues. The junction had 3 bases not matched to a gene; V was cut back by 5 bases and J by 1 base. Looked up from germline, CDR1 is SEHNR and CDR2 is FQNEAQ (reference sequence). The CDR3 DNA sequence: TGTGCCAGCAGCACCGGGACAGGGAACACCGGGGAGCTGTTTTTT. This encodes CASSTGTGNTGELFF.

V is TRBV29-1 and J is TRBJ2-7; 9 positions match TRBD1. Germline CDR1 and CDR2: SQVTM and ANQGSEA. The J segment lost 4 bases and the V segment lost 6 bases, leaving 7 bases of the junction unmatched. CDR3 length: 13 residues. CDR3 loop: CSVVTDRGYEQYF. CDR3 coding DNA: TGCAGCGTGGTTACGGACAGGGGATACGAGCAGTACTTC.

This chain connects TRBV5-1 to TRBJ2-1; 15 nucleotides line up with TRBD2. The CDR3 loop spans 21 amino acids. The ends lost 2 bases at V and 5 bases at J; junction bases unmatched: 17. Germline lookup yields CDR1 SGHRS and CDR2 YFSETQ. CDR3 in DNA: TGCGCCAGCAGCTTCTCCCCAGGACTAGCGGGAGGGTCCTTAGCCCACAATGAGCAGTTCTTC. Translated: CASSFSPGLAGGSLAHNEQFF.

The chain uses TRBV13 and TRBJ1-1; D ambiguous. Germline V gene sequence: CDR1 PRHDT, CDR2 FYEKMQ (reference sequence). The germline V and J ends were trimmed by 1 base and 4 bases, with 4 bases remaining between them. The CDR3 runs 12 residues. CDR3 in DNA: TGTGCCAGCAGCTTAGTTGCCACTGAAGCTTTCTTT. Translation: CASSLVATEAFF.

This clone was recorded only once. This chain's CDR3 is CASSPLQTPGPSYEQYF. CDR3 DNA sequence: TGTGCCAGTAGTCCATTACAAACCCCCGGACCCTCCTACGAGCAGTACTTC. This rearrangement joins TRBV19 to TRBJ2-7; D ambiguous. The V gene's germline CDR1 is LNHDA and CDR2 SQIVND (reference sequence). Trimming stripped 5 bases from V and 0 bases from J, with 20 bases between. This CDR3 has 17 amino acids.

CDR3 residues: CASSPRTDYEQYF. DNA for the CDR3: TGTGCCAGCAGTCCAAGGACAGACTACGAGCAGTACTTC. This chain links TRBV6-6 with TRBJ2-7; weak D call: TRBD1 (6 bases). The CDR3 is made up of 13 amino acids. Germline CDR1 MNHNY, CDR2 SVGAGI (reference sequence). The V and J ends lost 5 bases and 3 bases respectively, with 11 bases between them.

The CDR3 DNA sequence: TGTGCCAGCAGTCATGTACAGGGGTACTACGAGCAGTACTTC. It encodes CASSHVQGYYEQYF. The chain employs TRBV5-6 and TRBJ2-7; 7 bases align to TRBD1. V lost 5 bases and J lost 3; bases outside the gene matches: 8. There are 14 residues in the CDR3. The germline CDR1 and CDR2 sequences are SGHDT and YYEEEE.

The rearrangement joins TRBV29-1 to TRBJ2-3; no clear D. CDR1 and CDR2 from the germline V gene are SQVTM and ANQGSEA. V was clipped by 8 bases and J by 2 bases, with 20 bases between them. The CDR3 sequence is 15 residues long. CDR3 DNA sequence: TGCAGCACAAATCGGCTGGATTTACCCACAGATACGCAGTATTTT. It codes for CSTNRLDLPTDTQYF.

This sequence joins TRBV28 and TRBJ2-7, with 8 bases aligning to TRBD1. J gave up 9 bases and V 4 bases, and 20 bases lay outside the gene matches. Germline CDR1 MDHEN, CDR2 SYDVKM. CDR3 size: 17 residues. CDR3 region: CASSSPQRQGLQGWQYF. The CDR3 DNA sequence: TGTGCCAGCAGTTCGCCCCAAAGACAGGGGCTACAGGGGTGGCAGTACTTC.

The chain is built from TRBV6-5 and TRBJ1-1, with 8 bases fitting TRBD1. Germline CDR1 reads MNHEY; CDR2 reads SVGAGI. The CDR3 extends over 12 amino acids. V was clipped by 7 bases and J by 4 bases; unmatched bases: 2. For the CDR3, the DNA is TGTGCCAGCATTACAGGGGGCACTGAAGCTTTCTTT. This sequence encodes CASITGGTEAFF.

The rearrangement links TRBV28 to TRBJ2-2; D is uncertain. The CDR3 length is 15 residues. Germline CDR1 reads MDHEN; CDR2 reads SYDVKM. The V end was cut by 0 bases, the J end by 6 bases, with 11 bases between. The CDR3 region is CASSLWAGDSGELFF. CDR3 bases: TGTGCCAGCAGTTTATGGGCCGGCGACTCCGGGGAGCTGTTTTTT.